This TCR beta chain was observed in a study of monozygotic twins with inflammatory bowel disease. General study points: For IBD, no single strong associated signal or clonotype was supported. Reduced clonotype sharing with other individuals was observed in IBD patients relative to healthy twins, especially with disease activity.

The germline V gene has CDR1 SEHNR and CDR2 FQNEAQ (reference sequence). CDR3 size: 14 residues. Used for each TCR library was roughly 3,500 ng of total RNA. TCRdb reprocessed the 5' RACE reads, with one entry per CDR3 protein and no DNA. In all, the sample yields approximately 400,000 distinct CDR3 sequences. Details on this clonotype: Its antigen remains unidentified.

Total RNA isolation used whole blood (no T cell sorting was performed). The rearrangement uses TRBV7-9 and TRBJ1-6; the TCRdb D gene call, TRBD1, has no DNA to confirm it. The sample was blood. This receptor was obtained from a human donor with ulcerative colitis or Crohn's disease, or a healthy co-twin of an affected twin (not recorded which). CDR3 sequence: CASSSGQINSPLHF.